The 16 T cell receptor beta chains below were found in one sample sequenced in a study of T cells in Graves' hyperthyroidism and ophthalmopathy. RNA transcripts provided the source from which TCR beta CDR3 regions were amplified. The HTBI primer set drove a first-round RT-PCR of the TCR CDR3. One entry per CDR3 protein, called by TCRdb with MiXCR from the multiplex PCR reads. Of hundreds of thousands of distinct CDR3 sequences listed, 15% to 20% are singletons. Sequencing input: blood. All receptors come from a man aged 40-55 years with Graves' hyperthyroidism.

The rearrangement links TRBV27 to TRBJ2-1; D gene unclear. Germline V gene lookup returns CDR1 MNHEY and CDR2 SMNVEV (reference sequence). V was cut by 3 bases and J by 7 bases, with 10 bases left in between. The CDR3 has 13 residues. Here the CDR3 DNA reads TGTGCCAGCAGTTTTTACGACCGGAATGAGCAGTTCTTC. This encodes CASSFYDRNEQFF.

A few counts support this clonotype. The V gene is TRBV5-1, the J gene TRBJ1-1, with 7 bases lining up with TRBD1. The germline CDR1 and CDR2 sequences are SGHRS and YFSETQ. The CDR3 covers 15 residues. With 3 bases clipped from V and 2 bases from J, the junction kept 7 bases outside the gene matches. The CDR3 coding sequence is TGCGCCAGCAGCTCGGGGGACAGTTACAACACTGAAGCTTTCTTT. Amino acid sequence: CASSSGDSYNTEAFF. Based on the CDR3 plus reference TRBV5-1 and TRBJ1-1, the full variable domain is KAGVTQTPRYLIKTRGQQVTLSCSPISGHRSVSWYQQTPGQGLQFLFEYFSETQRNKGNFPGRFSGRQFSNSRSEMNVSTLELGDSALYLCASSSGDSYNTEAFFGQGTRLTVV.

This clonotype has ten or more counts. The chain recombines TRBV9 with TRBJ1-6, with 7 bases lining up with TRBD1. With V trimmed by 4 bases and J by 10 bases, 11 bases remained unmatched. There are 15 residues in the CDR3. Germline loops: CDR1 SGDLS, CDR2 YYNGEE. The CDR3 region is CASSPRTGLESPLHF. DNA of the CDR3: TGTGCCAGCAGCCCACGGACAGGCCTAGAATCACCCCTCCACTTT.

This clonotype was picked up many times. The chain recombines TRBV11-2 with TRBJ2-1, with 14 bases identical to TRBD2. The CDR3 length is 15 residues. V was pared by 5 bases and J by 6 bases, with 3 bases of the junction left unmatched. Germline V gene data show CDR1 as SGHAT and CDR2 as FQNNGV. The CDR3 DNA follows: TGTGCCAGCAGCCGGACTAGCGGGGGGCCCAATGAGCAGTTCTTC. This encodes CASSRTSGGPNEQFF.

The sample holds a few counts of this clonotype. J is TRBJ2-3 and V is TRBV2; 12 nucleotides agree with TRBD2. The germline CDR1 and CDR2 sequences are SNHLY and FYNNEI. V was clipped by 8 bases and J by 5 bases; unmatched bases: 8. The CDR3 is 15 residues long. CDR3 DNA sequence: TGTGCCAGCCGAGACCTAGCGGGGGGGCAAGATACGCAGTATTTT. Translation gives CASRDLAGGQDTQYF.

This clonotype was recorded many times. The chain carries TRBV28 and TRBJ1-1, with TRBD1 as a possible D gene (6 bases). The CDR3 has 16 residues. Germline CDR1 reads MDHEN; CDR2 reads SYDVKM. V lost 2 bases and J 3 bases, leaving 16 bases between the germline ends. CDR3 sequence: CASSLGAGAGDTEAFF. The DNA for the CDR3 is TGTGCCAGCAGTTTAGGTGCGGGGGCCGGTGACACTGAAGCTTTCTTT.

The V gene is TRBV7-3, the J gene TRBJ2-3; TRBD2 aligns across 12 bases. From germline, CDR1 is SGHTA and CDR2 FQGTGA. After removal of 5 bases from V and 1 base from J, the junction contained 7 bases not matched to a gene. The CDR3 covers 17 residues. DNA for the CDR3: TGTGCCAGCAGCCGACTAGCGGGGGTGCTCCGCACAGATACGCAGTATTTT. As protein: CASSRLAGVLRTDTQYF.

This clonotype occurred a few times. This chain connects TRBV27 to TRBJ2-7, with D possibly matching TRBD1 (6 bases). There are 15 residues in the CDR3. Deletions cut 5 bases from V and 2 bases from J, with 16 bases between. In germline, CDR1 is MNHEY, CDR2 SMNVEV (reference sequence). CDR3 nucleotides: TGTGCCAGCAGTCACTCACAGGGTAGCCCCTACGAGCAGTACTTC. Translating it yields CASSHSQGSPYEQYF.

The genes are TRBV25-1 and TRBJ2-7, with a weak D call TRBD1 (5 bases). V gave up 4 bases and J gave up 0 bases, with 10 bases separating them. CDR1 is MGHDK, CDR2 SYGVNS, per germline. The CDR3 length is 14 residues. The DNA of the CDR3 is TGTGCCAGCAGTGCCCGCAGGGACTCCTACGAGCAGTACTTC. This sequence encodes CASSARRDSYEQYF.

This clonotype was detected many times. The genes are TRBV29-1 and TRBJ2-7; 8 nucleotides line up with TRBD2. Germline V gene data show CDR1 as SQVTM and CDR2 as ANQGSEA. The CDR3 is made up of 13 amino acids. J lost 3 bases, V lost 6 bases, and 7 bases had no gene match. In DNA, the CDR3 is TGCAGCGTAACGTCGGGAGGGGGCTACGAGCAGTACTTC. Translation: CSVTSGGGYEQYF.

This clonotype was seen at least ten times. The junction and the germline gene differ at one end; a read error may be behind it. The genes are TRBV20-1 and TRBJ2-3; D possibly uses TRBD1 or TRBD2 (5 bases each). CDR3 length: 16 residues. Germline V gives CDR1 DFQATT, CDR2 SNEGSKA (reference sequence). CDR3 sequence reads: CSARGRGSPPTDTRYF. Written as DNA, the CDR3 is TGCAGTGCTAGAGGACGGGGCAGCCCCCCCACAGATACGCGGTATTTT.

This clonotype was counted ten times or more. The chain carries TRBV6-1 and TRBJ2-2; no clear D. This CDR3 is built from 13 residues. Trimming stripped 5 bases from V and 6 bases from J, with 10 bases between. Germline CDR1 reads MNHNS; CDR2 reads SASEGT. Here the CDR3 reads CASSTPLAGELFF. The CDR3 DNA follows: TGTGCCAGCAGTACTCCACTTGCCGGGGAGCTGTTTTTT.

This clonotype was seen only a few times. The gene calls are TRBV6-6 and TRBJ1-2; 9 nucleotides agree with TRBD1. The CDR3 covers 14 residues. CDR1 is MNHNY, CDR2 SVGAGI, per germline (reference sequence). V shed 2 bases and J 7 bases; nucleotides not matched to a gene: 5. The CDR3 is CASSYRTGEGGYTF. Here the CDR3 DNA reads TGTGCCAGCAGTTACCGGACAGGGGAGGGTGGCTACACCTTC.

A few counts support this clonotype. Being one base from a much bigger clone, this may be a read error. The chain has TRBV7-2 and TRBJ2-7; D perhaps matches TRBD1 (6 bases). CDR1 is SGHTA, CDR2 FQGNSA, per germline. The CDR3 totals 15 residues. CDR3 region: CASSSILGHYYERYF. In nucleotides, the CDR3 is TGTGCCAGCAGCTCCATCTTGGGACACTATTACGAGCGGTACTTC.

A word on this clonotype: This may come from a read error, since a much larger clone is one base off. A read error is likely, as this CDR3 ends without the conserved phenylalanine or tryptophan. V usage is TRBV12-3 or TRBV12-4 and J usage is TRBJ2-1; 10 nucleotides line up with TRBD1. The CDR3 runs to 15 residues. Trimming cost V 3 bases and J 10 bases; bases outside gene matches: 9. The CDR3 loop is CASSFPSTGGWEQFS. The CDR3 region has the DNA TGTGCCAGCAGTTTTCCATCGACAGGGGGCTGGGAGCAGTTCTCC.

This clonotype has at least ten counts. V and J are TRBV11-3 and TRBJ2-3; D is unresolved. The germline V gene encodes CDR1 SGHNT and CDR2 YENEEA. Trimming pared 5 bases from V and 2 bases from J, leaving 8 bases between. The CDR3 runs to 13 residues. CDR3 DNA sequence: TGTGCCAGCAGCCCCGGGTTCACAGATACGCAGTATTTT. Amino acid sequence: CASSPGFTDTQYF.